The 5 T cell receptor beta chains reported below all come from one sample, sequenced in a study of vaccination and CD4 T cells after COVID-19. An Oncomine TCR Beta short-read assay was used to sequence the DNA from cultured CD4+ T cells. One entry per CDR3 protein results from TCRdb running MiXCR on the PCR reads. Of 15,000 to 20,000 distinct CDR3 sequences in the sample, 35% to 40% were seen once. The treatment denotes: roughly ten-day PBMC culture with coronavirus spike peptide pools or control peptides (ViraFEST assay). For these TCRs, the target antigens are not known. Material for sequencing was CD4+ T cells from blood, cultured in vitro. The receptor source for this set is a human donor who had recovered from COVID-19.

The rearrangement uses TRBV6-1 and TRBJ2-4; D is unclear. Trimming stripped 1 base from V and 12 bases from J, with 13 bases between. Germline assignment: CDR1 MNHNS and CDR2 SASEGT. The CDR3 runs 13 residues. The CDR3 here is CASSEDTLGTQYF. CDR3 sequence (DNA): TGTGCCAGCAGTGAAGATACGCTGGGCACTCAGTACTTC.

This clonotype is large (0.1 to 1%). J is TRBJ1-6 and V is TRBV24-1; 7 bases match TRBD1. J gave up 4 bases and V 2 bases, and 10 bases lay outside the gene matches. CDR3 size: 18 residues. From germline, CDR1 is KGHDR and CDR2 SFDVKD. The CDR3 loop reads CATSDSRRDRRYNSPLHF. CDR3 DNA sequence: TGTGCCACCAGTGATTCTCGGAGGGACAGACGATATAATTCACCCCTCCACTTT.

This clonotype was picked up a small number of times. The chain carries TRBV30 and TRBJ2-2, with TRBD2 matching 8 bases. Germline CDR1 is GTSNPN and CDR2 is SVGIG (reference sequence). V was pared by 3 bases and J by 4 bases, with 10 bases of the junction left unmatched. This CDR3 has 16 residues. CDR3: CAWRRAGLVGTGELFF. The CDR3 region has the DNA TGTGCCTGGAGGAGGGCGGGACTAGTAGGCACCGGGGAGCTGTTTTTT.

This chain links TRBV2 with TRBJ2-3; 7 bases are shared with TRBD2. V lost 7 bases to trimming and J lost 4 bases; unmatched junction nucleotides: 8. Germline CDR1 and CDR2: SNHLY and FYNNEI. The CDR3 contains 14 residues. CDR3 in DNA: TGTGCCAGCAATCAAGCGGGGTCCCCAGATACGCAGTATTTT. The encoded protein is CASNQAGSPDTQYF.

The rearrangement links TRBV4-1 to TRBJ2-7; tentatively, D is TRBD2 (10 bases). The germline V and J ends were trimmed by 4 bases and 4 bases, with 29 bases remaining between them. The CDR3 is 19 residues long. Germline CDR1 reads MGHRA; CDR2 reads YSYEKL. CDR3 in amino acids: CASSRAGQGGLAVFYEQYF. DNA for the CDR3: TGCGCCAGCAGCCGAGCGGGACAGGGCGGACTAGCGGTGTTTTACGAGCAGTACTTC.